A single sample gave rise to the 28 T cell receptor beta chains below, sequenced in a study of OX40 agonist ivuxolimab in advanced cancers. Only in-frame clones appear in the TCRdb table, and some are missing; sequencing was by immunoSEQ multiplex PCR. The table lists 70,000 to 75,000 clones, 92% of them singletons. The sequencing here drew on CD4+ or CD8+ T cells sorted from blood, taken in a trial of the OX40 agonist ivuxolimab. The source is an adult with an advanced solid tumor such as melanoma, head and neck, liver or kidney cancer.

The V gene is TRBV6-1, the J gene TRBJ2-2; TRBD2 matches 8 bases. The CDR3 has 14 amino acids. Germline trimming cut 7 bases from V and 4 bases from J; bases unmatched to any gene: 5. The germline CDR1 and CDR2 sequences are MNHNS and SASEGT. Here the CDR3 reads CASKREWSTGELFF. Written as DNA, the CDR3 is TGTGCCAGCAAGCGGGAGTGGAGCACCGGGGAGCTGTTTTTT.

V is TRBV5-1 and J is TRBJ2-7; 7 bases line up with TRBD2. The CDR3 runs 17 residues. The germline gives CDR1 SGHRS, CDR2 YFSETQ. V dropped 1 base and J dropped 0; count of bases not matched to a gene: 10. CDR3 protein: CASSLNGRLESSYEQYF. The CDR3 coding sequence is TGCGCCAGCAGCTTGAACGGGAGGCTCGAGAGCTCCTACGAGCAGTACTTC.

The chain employs TRBV9 and TRBJ1-5; D not resolved. In germline, CDR1 is SGDLS, CDR2 YYNGEE. This CDR3 comprises 14 residues. The V and J ends lost 4 bases and 2 bases respectively, with 10 bases between them. The CDR3 DNA sequence: TGTGCCAGCAGCAGAGCGCCAGGCAATCAGCCCCAGCATTTT. Translated: CASSRAPGNQPQHF. Using reference TRBV9 and TRBJ1-5 for the parts outside the CDR3, the full variable domain is DSGVTQTPKHLITATGQRVTLRCSPRSGDLSVYWYQQSLDQGLQFLIQYYNGEERAKGNILERFSAQQFPDLHSELNLSSLELGDSALYFCASSRAPGNQPQHFGDGTRLSIL.

This chain connects TRBV6-6 to TRBJ2-5; 11 nucleotides match TRBD1. Looked up from germline, CDR1 is MNHNY and CDR2 is SVGAGI (reference sequence). The V and J ends lost 6 bases and 5 bases, in that order; junction bases with no gene match: 11. CDR3 length: 16 amino acids. DNA for the CDR3: TGTGCCAGCAGACGGACAGGGGGCATTATCCAGGAGACCCAGTACTTC. This encodes CASRRTGGIIQETQYF.

V usage is TRBV7-8 and J usage is TRBJ2-7; TRBD2 is a possible D gene (6 bases). Germline CDR1 reads SGHVS; CDR2 reads FQNEAQ. This CDR3 is built from 15 residues. Between the trimmed V and J ends, which lost 5 bases and 6 bases, there was a span of 20 bases. The CDR3 sequence: CASSPGGKLLSEQYF. CDR3 DNA: TGTGCCAGCAGCCCTGGCGGGAAACTTCTTAGCGAGCAGTACTTC.

V and J are TRBV19 and TRBJ2-1, with 7 positions matching TRBD2. Germline V CDR1 and CDR2: LNHDA, SQIVND (reference sequence). J was trimmed by 7 bases and V by 9 bases; bases with no gene match: 12. The CDR3 has 14 amino acids. This CDR3 is CASKRLAPGNEQFF. The CDR3 DNA follows: TGTGCCAGCAAGAGACTAGCACCGGGTAATGAGCAGTTCTTC.

This sequence joins TRBV5-3 and TRBJ1-3; TRBD1 is a possible D gene (5 bases). TRBV5-3 is labeled an ORF, and its function is uncertain. V was trimmed by 2 bases and J by 0 bases, leaving 18 bases between them. The CDR3 runs 18 residues. CDR3: CARSFGGRSRPSGNTIYF. In nucleotides, the CDR3 is TGTGCCAGAAGCTTCGGGGGTCGCTCCCGACCCTCTGGAAACACCATATATTTT.

The gene calls are TRBV7-6 and TRBJ2-7; 11 bases are shared with TRBD2. Germline V CDR1 and CDR2: SGHVS, FNYEAQ. V trimming: 3 bases; J trimming: 4 bases; junction bases outside the gene matches: 5. The CDR3 loop spans 15 amino acids. CDR3 DNA sequence: TGTGCCAGCAGCTTGATCACTAGCGGGAGTTACGAGCAGTACTTC. The encoded protein is CASSLITSGSYEQYF.

This chain joins TRBV6-5 and TRBJ1-1; possibly TRBD1 for D (6 bases). This CDR3 is built from 15 residues. Trimming left V 7 bases short and J 0 bases short, with 15 bases between. The germline gives CDR1 MNHEY, CDR2 SVGAGI. CDR3 in amino acids: CASKRHRAMNTEAFF. In DNA, the CDR3 is TGTGCCAGCAAGCGACACAGGGCAATGAACACTGAAGCTTTCTTT.

This clone was detected a few times. The CDR3 is CASNTRLPNQPQHF. CDR3 bases: TGTGCCAGCAATACACGTCTTCCCAATCAGCCCCAGCATTTT. The chain recombines TRBV28 with TRBJ1-5; D not certain. Germline values: CDR1 MDHEN, CDR2 SYDVKM. Trimming stripped 7 bases from V and 3 bases from J, with 13 bases between. The CDR3 is 14 residues long.

CDR3 protein: CASSQTGGVNQPQHF. The CDR3 DNA reads TGTGCCAGCAGCCAGACAGGGGGAGTTAATCAGCCCCAGCATTTT. V gene TRBV6-5 combines with J gene TRBJ1-5; 9 nucleotides match TRBD1. CDR1 is MNHEY and CDR2 is SVGAGI in the germline V gene. This CDR3 has 15 residues. The ends lost 6 bases at V and 4 bases at J; junction bases unmatched: 7.

The chain links TRBV4-3 to TRBJ1-4, with 7 bases lining up with TRBD1. Germline trimming cut 3 bases from V and 3 bases from J; bases unmatched to any gene: 4. From germline, CDR1 is LGHNA and CDR2 YSLEER. This CDR3 is built from 15 residues. The CDR3 sequence: CASSQEGAANEKLFF. The CDR3 coding sequence is TGCGCCAGCAGCCAGGAGGGGGCTGCTAATGAAAAACTGTTTTTT.

DNA of the CDR3: TGTGCCAGCAGTGAACTATGGGGCTCGAACACTGAAGCTTTCTTT. It encodes CASSELWGSNTEAFF. The chain combines TRBV6-1 with TRBJ1-1, with D possibly TRBD1 on 5 matching bases. V shed 2 bases and J shed 1 base, with 11 bases lying between them. The CDR3 is made up of 15 amino acids. CDR1 and CDR2 (germline): MNHNS, SASEGT.

The chain has TRBV30 and TRBJ2-4, with D unclear. The germline gives CDR1 GTSNPN, CDR2 SVGIG (reference sequence). V lost 0 bases to trimming and J lost 8 bases, with 11 bases between them. There are 13 residues in the CDR3. CDR3: CAWSVQDGDIQYF. In nucleotides, the CDR3 is TGTGCCTGGAGTGTACAAGACGGAGACATTCAGTACTTC.

The rearrangement links TRBV19 to TRBJ2-3, with D hard to call. V was shortened by 3 bases and J by 6 bases, with 7 bases between the two germline ends. The CDR3 runs 12 residues. Germline lookup yields CDR1 LNHDA and CDR2 SQIVND (reference sequence). The CDR3 reads CASSIKRDTQYF. The CDR3 nucleotides read TGTGCCAGTAGTATCAAGAGGGATACGCAGTATTTT.

V gene TRBV18 combines with J gene TRBJ2-2, with 7 bases identical to TRBD2. Unmatched junction bases numbered 3, after V lost 3 bases and J lost 2 bases. This CDR3 region has 15 residues. CDR1 is KGHSH and CDR2 is LQKENI in the germline V gene. As DNA, the CDR3 is TGTGCCAGCTCACCTTTGGGACTAAACACCGGGGAGCTGTTTTTT. This translates into CASSPLGLNTGELFF.

The sample holds one count of this clone. The rearrangement uses TRBV19 and TRBJ2-5; 7 bases align to TRBD2. J was trimmed by 5 bases and V by 3 bases; bases with no gene match: 6. The germline gives CDR1 LNHDA, CDR2 SQIVND (reference sequence). The CDR3 has 14 amino acids. The CDR3 coding sequence is TGTGCCAGTAGTATTAGGACTAGATATGAGACCCAGTACTTC. This sequence encodes CASSIRTRYETQYF.

This chain connects TRBV5-4 to TRBJ2-2; the match to TRBD2 covers 8 bases. The junction had 9 bases not matched to a gene; V was cut back by 1 base and J by 4 bases. The CDR3 spans 17 residues. Germline CDR1 is SGHNT and CDR2 is YYREEE (reference sequence). CDR3 amino acids: CASSLSSGSKVTGELFF. The CDR3 nucleotides are TGTGCCAGCAGCTTGTCGAGCGGGAGTAAGGTCACCGGGGAGCTGTTTTTT.

The chain joins TRBV9 to TRBJ2-1; 7 nucleotides align to TRBD2. V dropped 4 bases and J dropped 0; count of bases not matched to a gene: 7. Germline CDR1 and CDR2: SGDLS and YYNGEE. The CDR3 consists of 16 residues. This CDR3 reads CASSSSGGSSYNEQFF. CDR3 coding DNA: TGTGCCAGCAGCTCGAGCGGCGGGAGCTCCTACAATGAGCAGTTCTTC. Full variable domain (outside the CDR3, taken from reference TRBV9 and TRBJ2-1): DSGVTQTPKHLITATGQRVTLRCSPRSGDLSVYWYQQSLDQGLQFLIQYYNGEERAKGNILERFSAQQFPDLHSELNLSSLELGDSALYFCASSSSGGSSYNEQFFGPGTRLTVL.

As concerns this clone: At one end the junction does not follow the germline gene, possibly because of a read error. The rearrangement joins TRBV5-4 to TRBJ1-4, with a possible D match to TRBD1 (5 bases). Germline V gene data show CDR1 as SGHNT and CDR2 as YYREEE (reference sequence). The CDR3 runs to 14 residues. The CDR3 spells CAGSHGGANEKLFF. The CDR3, as DNA: TGTGCCGGCAGCCACGGGGGGGCTAATGAAAAACTGTTTTTT.

This chain joins TRBV30 and TRBJ2-1; D assignment may be TRBD1 or TRBD2 (6 bases each). This CDR3 comprises 16 residues. The ends were cut back, 4 bases at V and 1 base at J, with 17 bases in the middle. Per the germline V gene, CDR1 is GTSNPN and CDR2 is SVGIG (reference sequence). This CDR3 is CAWTPPGARSYNEQFF. The CDR3 DNA sequence: TGTGCCTGGACCCCCCCGGGGGCAAGGTCCTACAATGAGCAGTTCTTC.

V gene TRBV19 combines with J gene TRBJ1-5; 8 nucleotides agree with TRBD1. Losses at the gene ends were 4 bases for V and 2 bases for J; bases not matched to a gene: 10. CDR3 length: 17 residues. Germline CDR1 and CDR2: LNHDA and SQIVND (reference sequence). The CDR3 protein is CASSTPGQAGRNQPQHF. The CDR3 coding sequence is TGTGCCAGTAGTACCCCGGGACAGGCCGGTCGCAATCAGCCCCAGCATTTT.

The gene calls are TRBV19 and TRBJ1-2; the D is unclear. The CDR3 runs to 16 residues. Germline CDR1 LNHDA, CDR2 SQIVND (reference sequence). Trimming removed 5 bases at V and 0 bases at J, with 16 bases between. CDR3: CASSAAGFIANYGYTF. In DNA, the CDR3 is TGTGCCAGTAGTGCCGCCGGTTTCATCGCTAACTATGGCTACACCTTC.

CDR3 nucleotides: TGTGCCAGCAGTCAGGGACAAAACTATGGCTACACCTTC. As protein: CASSQGQNYGYTF. This chain connects TRBV6-5 to TRBJ1-2, with D possibly being TRBD1 (6 bases). The CDR3 totals 13 residues. The germline V gene has CDR1 MNHEY and CDR2 SVGAGI. Trimming left V 5 bases short and J 2 bases short, with 9 bases between.

The CDR3 DNA sequence: TGCAGCGTGGAGAGGGGGGGCACTGAAGCTTTCTTT. It yields the protein CSVERGGTEAFF. The chain couples TRBV29-1 to TRBJ1-1, with a tentative D call TRBD1 (6 bases). From germline, CDR1 is SQVTM and CDR2 ANQGSEA. V shed 6 bases and J shed 4 bases, with 12 bases lying between them. The CDR3 consists of 12 residues.

The chain is built from TRBV9 and TRBJ1-5, with D hard to call. Germline V gene data show CDR1 as SGDLS and CDR2 as YYNGEE. V was trimmed by 0 bases and J by 0 bases, leaving 4 bases between them. CDR3 size: 14 residues. The CDR3 is CASSVDGSNQPQHF. The CDR3, as DNA: TGTGCCAGCAGCGTAGATGGTAGCAATCAGCCCCAGCATTTT.

The chain recombines TRBV5-4 with TRBJ2-3; TRBD1 aligns across 8 bases. Germline loops: CDR1 SGHNT, CDR2 YYREEE (reference sequence). The junction had 7 bases not matched to a gene; V was cut back by 0 bases and J by 7 bases. The CDR3 covers 15 residues. For the CDR3, the DNA is TGTGCCAGCAGCTTGGGGACAGGGCCACAAAATACGCAGTATTTT. Amino acids: CASSLGTGPQNTQYF.

V and J are TRBV6-1 and TRBJ2-3; 9 bases map to TRBD2. Germline trimming cut 4 bases from V and 2 bases from J; bases unmatched to any gene: 10. The CDR3 has 17 amino acids. Germline V CDR1 and CDR2: MNHNS, SASEGT. In DNA form, the CDR3 reads TGTGCCAGCAGTGCAGTTAGCGGGGGCGGGGTCACAGATACGCAGTATTTT. Encoded protein: CASSAVSGGGVTDTQYF.